Shown below are 22 T cell receptor beta chains from a single sample sequenced in a study of blood T cell repertoires in COVID-19. Some clones are missing from TCRdb's copy, which holds only in-frame ones; the method was immunoSEQ multiplex PCR. Of about 130,000 clones listed, approximately 70% are singletons. The source material was peripheral blood. Receptor source: a woman between 65 and 79 years old with acute or convalescent COVID-19.

The rearrangement joins TRBV5-4 to TRBJ2-6, with D perhaps matching TRBD2 (6 bases). Germline V gene sequence: CDR1 SGHNT, CDR2 YYREEE (reference sequence). V gave up 5 bases and J gave up 3 bases, with 9 bases separating them. The CDR3 spans 14 residues. The CDR3 DNA is TGTGCCAGCAGGGGGGACTTTGGGGCCAACGTCCTGACTTTC. It specifies CASRGDFGANVLTF.

The CDR3 protein is CASSSRGAGVRSYNEQFF. As DNA, the CDR3 is TGTGCCAGCAGCTCGAGAGGGGCAGGGGTGAGGTCCTACAATGAGCAGTTCTTC. This sequence joins TRBV5-5 and TRBJ2-1; possible D gene TRBD1, 6 bases. Germline V gene lookup returns CDR1 SGHKS and CDR2 YYEKEE (reference sequence). Trimming took off 3 bases at V and 1 base at J, with 20 bases between the two ends. The CDR3 has 18 residues.

This rearrangement joins TRBV19 to TRBJ2-3; D perhaps matches TRBD2 (5 bases). CDR3 size: 12 residues. CDR1 is LNHDA and CDR2 is SQIVND in the germline V gene (reference sequence). The V end lost 8 bases, the J end lost 6 bases, and 12 bases lay between the germline ends. The CDR3 region is CASAGNPDTQYF. The CDR3 region has the DNA TGTGCCAGTGCCGGGAATCCCGATACGCAGTATTTT.

V is TRBV7-2 and J is TRBJ2-5, with 8 bases matching TRBD1. J was trimmed by 5 bases and V by 4 bases; bases with no gene match: 9. The CDR3 is 15 amino acids. Germline V gene data show CDR1 as SGHTA and CDR2 as FQGNSA. In DNA, the CDR3 is TGTGCCAGCAGCTCCACGACAGGGGCAGGGGAGACCCAGTACTTC. Its protein is CASSSTTGAGETQYF.

The CDR3 DNA sequence: TGTGCCAGCAGATCCACGGTTTATAATTCACCCCTCCACTTT. Its protein is CASRSTVYNSPLHF. The rearrangement joins TRBV2 to TRBJ1-6; D unclear. Germline V gene lookup returns CDR1 SNHLY and CDR2 FYNNEI. Trimming shortened V by 6 bases and J by 4 bases, and 10 bases separated the two germline ends. The CDR3 spans 14 residues.

The chain has TRBV6-5 and TRBJ1-1; tentative D call: TRBD1 (5 bases). CDR1 MNHEY and CDR2 SVGAGI come from the germline V gene. The CDR3 extends over 13 amino acids. The germline V and J ends were trimmed by 5 bases and 0 bases, with 7 bases remaining between them. CDR3 bases: TGTGCCAGCAGTCCGACAGTGAACACTGAAGCTTTCTTT. It is translated as CASSPTVNTEAFF.

The chain is built from TRBV28 and TRBJ2-1; TRBD2 agrees at 8 bases. The V and J ends lost 1 base and 5 bases, in that order; junction bases with no gene match: 7. Germline values: CDR1 MDHEN, CDR2 SYDVKM. The CDR3 sequence is 16 residues long. CDR3 DNA sequence: TGTGCCAGCAGTTTATATCGGCTAGCGGGCCACAATGAGCAGTTCTTC. Its protein product is CASSLYRLAGHNEQFF.

This clone was detected once. The CDR3 DNA is TGTGCCAGCAGAGTTAACAGGGGGGTAAACATTCAGTACTTC. This codes for CASRVNRGVNIQYF. The chain is built from TRBV5-6 and TRBJ2-4; TRBD1 agrees at 8 bases. The CDR3 extends over 14 amino acids. CDR1 and CDR2 (germline): SGHDT, YYEEEE. V shed 5 bases, J shed 6 bases, and the junction held 7 bases outside the gene matches.

Written as DNA, the CDR3 is TGCGCCAGCAGCCAAGATCCCAGATCCTACGAGCAGTACTTC. This codes for CASSQDPRSYEQYF. The chain joins TRBV4-3 to TRBJ2-7; D is unclear. V was cut by 0 bases and J by 1 base, with 7 bases left in between. The germline V gene encodes CDR1 LGHNA and CDR2 YSLEER. This CDR3 contains 14 residues.

The genes are TRBV3-1 (or the pseudogene TRBV3-2) and TRBJ2-5; 9 bases match TRBD2. The CDR3 is 16 amino acids. V lost 1 base, J lost 3 bases, and 6 bases stayed unmatched. Germline V gene sequence: CDR1 LGHDT, CDR2 YNNKEL (reference sequence). The CDR3 coding sequence is TGTGCCAGCAGCCAAGGGCGCTCTAGCGGGGAAGAGACCCAGTACTTC. Residues: CASSQGRSSGEETQYF.

J is TRBJ2-1 and V is TRBV29-1, with D perhaps matching TRBD1 (5 bases). The V gene's germline CDR1 is SQVTM and CDR2 ANQGSEA. Trimming stripped 2 bases from V and 2 bases from J, with 16 bases between. The CDR3 covers 16 residues. This CDR3 reads CSVELFRTPTYNEQFF. The DNA for the CDR3 is TGCAGCGTTGAACTCTTTAGGACACCTACCTACAATGAGCAGTTCTTC.

The V and J genes are TRBV5-6 and TRBJ2-5; a possible D gene is TRBD1 (6 bases). CDR1 and CDR2 (germline): SGHDT, YYEEEE. This CDR3 spans 15 amino acids. V shed 0 bases and J shed 5 bases, with 14 bases lying between them. CDR3 loop: CASSLEGQGHETQYF. CDR3 sequence (DNA): TGTGCCAGCAGCTTGGAGGGGCAGGGGCACGAGACCCAGTACTTC.

The V gene is TRBV10-3, the J gene TRBJ1-4, with D possibly matching TRBD1 (5 bases). V lost 8 bases and J 4 bases, leaving 14 bases between the germline ends. The CDR3 length is 14 residues. The germline gives CDR1 ENHRY, CDR2 SYGVKD. DNA for the CDR3: TGTGCCATCGGACCGGGGGGAGTTAATGAAAAACTGTTTTTT. This gives the protein CAIGPGGVNEKLFF.

Note on this clone: Distinct nucleotide sequences in the sample also encode this CDR3. Here the CDR3 reads CASSSRVNTEAFF. The CDR3 coding sequence is TGTGCCAGCAGCTCCAGGGTGAACACTGAAGCTTTCTTT. The chain is built from TRBV7-9 and TRBJ1-1; possible D gene TRBD1, 5 bases. The CDR3 length is 13 residues. V was shortened by 4 bases and J by 0 bases, with 6 bases between the two germline ends. The germline V gene has CDR1 SEHNR and CDR2 FQNEAQ (reference sequence).

The rearrangement uses TRBV5-1 and TRBJ2-4; D possibly corresponds to TRBD1 (5 bases). CDR1 SGHRS and CDR2 YFSETQ come from the germline V gene. The CDR3 spans 15 residues. Trimming cost V 0 bases and J 8 bases, with 15 bases left between them. Here the CDR3 reads CASSLASLEGDIQYF. CDR3 coding DNA: TGCGCCAGCAGCTTGGCCTCGCTAGAAGGGGACATTCAGTACTTC.

The chain carries TRBV19 and TRBJ1-5; D is undetermined. This CDR3 is built from 16 residues. Germline V gene sequence: CDR1 LNHDA, CDR2 SQIVND (reference sequence). The germline V and J ends were trimmed by 3 bases and 0 bases, with 12 bases remaining between them. The CDR3 DNA is TGTGCCAGTAGTATCCGAGGAGGGTATAGCAATCAGCCCCAGCATTTT. The encoded protein is CASSIRGGYSNQPQHF.

The chain couples TRBV27 to TRBJ1-1; 10 nucleotides match TRBD1. Germline CDR1 is MNHEY and CDR2 is SMNVEV (reference sequence). Trimming cost V 6 bases and J 3 bases; bases outside gene matches: 4. This CDR3 has 14 residues. CDR3 protein: CASSGDRGYTEAFF. The CDR3 DNA sequence: TGTGCCAGCAGCGGGGACAGGGGCTACACTGAAGCTTTCTTT.

This clone was recorded a few times. This chain joins TRBV18 and TRBJ1-4, with TRBD1 matching 8 bases. Germline CDR1 is KGHSH and CDR2 is LQKENI. V was clipped by 3 bases and J by 8 bases; unmatched bases: 5. The CDR3 has 14 residues. DNA for the CDR3: TGTGCCAGCTCACCCAGGGGGCAGTCGGAAAAACTGTTTTTT. This gives the protein CASSPRGQSEKLFF.

This clone was observed a few times. The genes are TRBV29-1 and TRBJ2-3; 14 bases map to TRBD2. The trim removed 6 bases at V and 1 base at J, leaving 6 bases unmatched. CDR3 length equals 16 residues. Looked up from germline, CDR1 is SQVTM and CDR2 is ANQGSEA. The CDR3 DNA reads as TGCAGCGTCCGGACTAGCGGGAGGTCCGGCACAGATACGCAGTATTTT. It codes for CSVRTSGRSGTDTQYF.

The J gene is TRBJ2-3, the V gene TRBV2; possible D gene TRBD1, 5 bases. CDR3 length: 15 amino acids. Trimming stripped 8 bases from V and 2 bases from J, with 17 bases between. The V gene's germline CDR1 is SNHLY and CDR2 FYNNEI. The CDR3 loop is CASRASDSDTDTQYF. The CDR3 coding sequence is TGTGCCAGCCGTGCAAGCGACAGCGACACAGATACGCAGTATTTT.

This clone was found many times. The chain employs TRBV5-1 and TRBJ2-2, with D possibly being TRBD2 (5 bases). The V gene's germline CDR1 is SGHRS and CDR2 YFSETQ. The CDR3 extends over 18 amino acids. The germline V and J ends were trimmed by 2 bases and 0 bases, with 17 bases remaining between them. The CDR3 region is CASSFWRTGLANTGELFF. In nucleotides, the CDR3 is TGCGCCAGCAGCTTTTGGAGGACCGGGCTGGCGAACACCGGGGAGCTGTTTTTT. Filled out from reference TRBV5-1 and TRBJ2-2, the complete variable domain reads KAGVTQTPRYLIKTRGQQVTLSCSPISGHRSVSWYQQTPGQGLQFLFEYFSETQRNKGNFPGRFSGRQFSNSRSEMNVSTLELGDSALYLCASSFWRTGLANTGELFFGEGSRLTVL.

The chain recombines TRBV2 with TRBJ2-7, with a possible D match to TRBD1 (5 bases). Per the germline V gene, CDR1 is SNHLY and CDR2 is FYNNEI. Trimming left V 5 bases short and J 3 bases short, with 8 bases between. The CDR3 has 12 residues. The CDR3 sequence: CASSTGNYEQYF. In DNA form, the CDR3 reads TGTGCCAGCAGTACAGGAAACTACGAGCAGTACTTC.